These 22 T cell receptor beta chains were sequenced from one sample in a study of cytomegalovirus exposure and HLA in healthy donors (dated by TCRdb to between 2016 and 2019). Libraries were built with the immunoSEQ multiplex PCR assay. The multiplex PCR relied on a mix of 60 forward primers for TCR Vbeta segments and 13 reverse primers for TCR Jbeta segments. Sourced from immuneACCESS, this table was stored by TCRdb with only in-frame sequences that have V and J called. A share of the clones is absent; for the studies checked, an unresolved V gene accounts for under half, and the remainder has no known explanation. This sample gives tens of thousands of clones in total; more than 75% of them show up just once. Approximately 3.6% of the sample is in the top ten clones. Sequencing was carried out using PBMCs. The receptors here all came from a woman in her thirties or forties in good health and CMV-seronegative.

This chain links TRBV4-1 with TRBJ2-2; D may be TRBD1 (5 bases). This CDR3 contains 15 residues. Germline CDR1 MGHRA, CDR2 YSYEKL. Trimming took 0 bases from V and 7 from J, leaving 12 bases between them. The CDR3 DNA sequence: TGCGCCAGCAGCCAAGATTTGGCAGGGTTCGGGGAGCTGTTTTTT. It yields the protein CASSQDLAGFGELFF.

J is TRBJ2-3 and V is TRBV9; 7 bases agree with TRBD1. Losses at the gene ends were 4 bases for V and 2 bases for J; bases not matched to a gene: 10. The germline V gene has CDR1 SGDLS and CDR2 YYNGEE. The CDR3 contains 16 residues. This chain's CDR3 is CASSTHGTEPTDTQYF. The CDR3 DNA follows: TGTGCCAGCAGCACCCATGGGACAGAACCCACAGATACGCAGTATTTT.

The gene calls are TRBV19 and TRBJ1-2, with 10 nucleotides matching TRBD1. The trim removed 5 bases at V and 5 bases at J, leaving 8 bases unmatched. CDR3 size: 15 residues. The germline V gene encodes CDR1 LNHDA and CDR2 SQIVND (reference sequence). CDR3 loop: CASSVGTGDHYGYTF. The CDR3 DNA reads as TGTGCCAGTAGTGTCGGGACAGGGGATCATTATGGCTACACCTTC.

This chain links TRBV18 with TRBJ2-7; TRBD1 matches at 11 bases. V was clipped by 3 bases and J by 5 bases; unmatched bases: 12. CDR3 size: 17 residues. CDR1 and CDR2 from the germline V gene are KGHSH and LQKENI. CDR3 coding DNA: TGTGCCAGCTCACCGGCCCCGACCGGGACAGGGGGGGACGAGCAGTACTTC. Translating it yields CASSPAPTGTGGDEQYF. The full variable domain, in which reference TRBV18 and TRBJ2-7 provide the parts outside the CDR3, is NAGVMQNPRHLVRRRGQEARLRCSPMKGHSHVYWYRQLPEEGLKFMVYLQKENIIDESGMPKERFSAEFPKEGPSILRIQQVVRGDSAAYFCASSPAPTGTGGDEQYFGPGTRLTVT.

In nucleotides, the CDR3 is TGTGCCAGCAGCTTGGCGGGGGGCCGGAGCTCCTACAATGAGCAGTTCTTC. Protein: CASSLAGGRSSYNEQFF. This rearrangement joins TRBV5-6 to TRBJ2-1, with a weak D call TRBD2 (7 bases). V lost 0 bases and J lost 0, with 13 bases in between. Germline lookup yields CDR1 SGHDT and CDR2 YYEEEE. The CDR3 totals 17 residues.

V is TRBV6-5 and J is TRBJ1-2; 10 nucleotides agree with TRBD1. V lost 6 bases to trimming and J lost 5 bases; unmatched junction nucleotides: 6. Germline V gene sequence: CDR1 MNHEY, CDR2 SVGAGI. This CDR3 comprises 14 residues. CDR3 coding DNA: TGTGCCAGCAGCCGGACAGGGGGAGAGTATGGCTACACCTTC. Translated, it gives CASSRTGGEYGYTF.

The J gene is TRBJ2-3, the V gene TRBV13, with TRBD2 as a possible D gene (5 bases). Germline V lookup: CDR1 PRHDT, CDR2 FYEKMQ (reference sequence). Between the trimmed V and J ends, which lost 10 bases and 1 base, there was a span of 6 bases. The CDR3 is 11 residues long. CDR3 bases: TGTGCCATCGGGGGCACAGATACGCAGTATTTT. It yields the protein CAIGGTDTQYF.

The V gene is TRBV5-1, the J gene TRBJ2-1; 7 positions agree with TRBD1. CDR1 is SGHRS, CDR2 YFSETQ, per germline. The V segment lost 4 bases and the J segment 6 bases; nucleotides outside the gene matches: 7. The CDR3 is 14 residues long. CDR3 nucleotide sequence: TGCGCCAGCAGCATCGGGACAGTTTTCAATGAGCAGTTCTTC. Translating gives CASSIGTVFNEQFF. The full variable domain, with the rest looked up from reference TRBV5-1 and TRBJ2-1, is KAGVTQTPRYLIKTRGQQVTLSCSPISGHRSVSWYQQTPGQGLQFLFEYFSETQRNKGNFPGRFSGRQFSNSRSEMNVSTLELGDSALYLCASSIGTVFNEQFFGPGTRLTVL.

As DNA, the CDR3 is TGTGCCAGCAGCCAAGAAGTTGGAGGGGGCAATTCACCCCTCCACTTT. Translated, it gives CASSQEVGGGNSPLHF. This chain links TRBV4-2 with TRBJ1-6; 7 bases are shared with TRBD1. This CDR3 is 16 amino acids long. V lost 0 bases and J lost 7; bases outside the gene matches: 6. Germline V gene lookup returns CDR1 LGHNA and CDR2 YNFKEQ.

The chain employs TRBV7-9 and TRBJ2-5; D may be TRBD1 (6 bases). The DNA end favors TRBJ2-7, so the J call may be wrong. The CDR3 contains 14 residues. The germline gives CDR1 SEHNR, CDR2 FQNEAQ (reference sequence). The CDR3 region has the DNA TGTGCCAGCAGCTTAGTTGGGGACACCTACGAGCAGTACTTC. Translated, it gives CASSLVGDTYEQYF.

The chain has TRBV30 and TRBJ1-1; D may be TRBD1 (6 bases). Germline CDR1 GTSNPN, CDR2 SVGIG (reference sequence). CDR3 length equals 13 residues. The V end lost 5 bases, the J end lost 5 bases, and 15 bases lay between the germline ends. This CDR3 reads CAWGLGGATEAFF. Here the CDR3 DNA reads TGTGCCTGGGGCCTGGGGGGGGCGACTGAAGCTTTCTTT.

This clone was seen once. Other nucleotide sequences in the sample specify the same CDR3. The V gene is TRBV18, the J gene TRBJ1-1; D not certain. Germline assignment: CDR1 KGHSH and CDR2 LQKENI. The V gene lost 6 bases and the J gene lost 2 bases, with 10 bases spanning the gap. This CDR3 is built from 13 residues. The CDR3 nucleotides read TGTGCCAGCTCGCCGAGCCTTAACACTGAAGCTTTCTTT. This translates into CASSPSLNTEAFF. Looking up the rest from reference TRBV18 and TRBJ1-1 gives the full variable domain: NAGVMQNPRHLVRRRGQEARLRCSPMKGHSHVYWYRQLPEEGLKFMVYLQKENIIDESGMPKERFSAEFPKEGPSILRIQQVVRGDSAAYFCASSPSLNTEAFFGQGTRLTVV.

The V call is TRBV30, the J call TRBJ1-6; D is uncertain. V lost 1 base to trimming and J lost 7 bases, with 8 bases between them. The CDR3 sequence is 13 residues long. Germline CDR1 is GTSNPN and CDR2 is SVGIG (reference sequence). The CDR3 sequence is CAWSAGGNSPLHF. The CDR3 DNA sequence: TGTGCCTGGAGTGCGGGCGGGAATTCACCCCTCCACTTT.

V is TRBV6-5 and J is TRBJ1-5; TRBD1 matches 7 bases. The trim removed 11 bases at V and 7 bases at J, leaving 14 bases unmatched. Germline assignment: CDR1 MNHEY and CDR2 SVGAGI. The CDR3 has 14 residues. The CDR3 loop reads CASAGETGRQPQHF. CDR3 nucleotide sequence: TGTGCCTCAGCCGGTGAGACAGGGAGGCAGCCCCAGCATTTT.

The V and J genes are TRBV7-9 and TRBJ1-1; 9 nucleotides line up with TRBD1. V shed 5 bases, J shed 5 bases, and the junction held 9 bases outside the gene matches. CDR1 SEHNR and CDR2 FQNEAQ come from the germline V gene (reference sequence). CDR3 length: 15 residues. The CDR3 DNA sequence: TGTGCCAGCAGCCAGCCCGGGACAGGGCGTACTGAAGCTTTCTTT. As protein: CASSQPGTGRTEAFF.

The V and J genes are TRBV6-1 and TRBJ2-5, with 9 bases matching TRBD2. The germline gives CDR1 MNHNS, CDR2 SASEGT. J lost 4 bases, V lost 6 bases, and 9 bases had no gene match. This CDR3 region has 15 residues. CDR3 region: CASSPQAGGSETQYF. The DNA for the CDR3 is TGTGCCAGCAGCCCCCAAGCGGGGGGTTCAGAGACCCAGTACTTC.

The chain has TRBV25-1 and TRBJ1-1; a possible D gene is TRBD1 (6 bases). Germline lookup yields CDR1 MGHDK and CDR2 SYGVNS. The germline V and J ends were trimmed by 4 bases and 4 bases, with 16 bases remaining between them. The CDR3 consists of 15 residues. The CDR3 DNA reads TGTGCCAGCAGTGCAACAGGGATCGTATCCACTGAAGCTTTCTTT. Its translation is CASSATGIVSTEAFF.

The chain has TRBV30 and TRBJ1-6, with TRBD1 identical over 9 bases. Germline V gene sequence: CDR1 GTSNPN, CDR2 SVGIG (reference sequence). The CDR3 extends over 13 amino acids. The J segment lost 10 bases and the V segment lost 1 base, leaving 2 bases of the junction unmatched. In DNA, the CDR3 is TGTGCCTGGAGTGGACAGGGGGACTCACCCCTCCACTTT. This codes for CAWSGQGDSPLHF.

J is TRBJ1-4 and V is TRBV27; 8 nucleotides agree with TRBD1. Germline V gene lookup returns CDR1 MNHEY and CDR2 SMNVEV (reference sequence). After removal of 5 bases from V and 12 bases from J, the junction contained 8 bases not matched to a gene. The length of the CDR3 is 13 residues. DNA for the CDR3: TGTGCCAGCAGTCTCGGACAGGGAACAGAACTGTTTTTT. Amino acids: CASSLGQGTELFF.

This sequence joins TRBV10-3 and TRBJ2-7; TRBD1 agrees at 7 bases. Germline V lookup: CDR1 ENHRY, CDR2 SYGVKD. This CDR3 has 13 amino acids. With 6 bases clipped from V and 3 bases from J, the junction kept 5 bases outside the gene matches. The CDR3 reads CAISADRFYEQYF. The CDR3 region has the DNA TGTGCCATCAGCGCGGACAGGTTCTACGAGCAGTACTTC.

The V call is TRBV5-1, the J call TRBJ2-7, with TRBD1 identical over 12 bases. CDR1 and CDR2 (germline): SGHRS, YFSETQ. V dropped 0 bases and J dropped 4; count of bases not matched to a gene: 8. The CDR3 covers 17 residues. CDR3 bases: TGCGCCAGCAGCTTGGAGGGACAGGGGGCGAGCTTTTACGAGCAGTACTTC. The encoded protein is CASSLEGQGASFYEQYF.

This clone was seen more than once but under ten times. The rearrangement joins TRBV5-5 to TRBJ1-5; 11 nucleotides match TRBD1. In germline, CDR1 is SGHKS, CDR2 YYEKEE (reference sequence). This CDR3 region has 17 residues. Trimming removed 1 base from V and 3 bases from J; junction bases left unmatched: 6. CDR3 in amino acids: CASSLKGTGGINQPQHF. For the CDR3, the DNA is TGTGCCAGCAGCTTGAAGGGGACAGGGGGGATCAATCAGCCCCAGCATTTT. The whole variable domain, remainder taken from reference TRBV5-5 and TRBJ1-5, is DAGVTQSPTHLIKTRGQQVTLRCSPISGHKSVSWYQQVLGQGPQFIFQYYEKEERGRGNFPDRFSARQFPNYSSELNVNALLLGDSALYLCASSLKGTGGINQPQHFGDGTRLSIL.